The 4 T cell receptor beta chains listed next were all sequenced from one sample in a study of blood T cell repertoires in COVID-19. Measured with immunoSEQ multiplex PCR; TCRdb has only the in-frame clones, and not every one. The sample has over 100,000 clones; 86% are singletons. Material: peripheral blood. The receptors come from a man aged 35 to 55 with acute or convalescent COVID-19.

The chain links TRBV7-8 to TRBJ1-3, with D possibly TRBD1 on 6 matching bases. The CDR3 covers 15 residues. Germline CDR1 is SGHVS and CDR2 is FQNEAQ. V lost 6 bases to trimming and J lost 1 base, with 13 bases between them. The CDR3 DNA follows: TGTGCCAGCAGTAAAAGAGGGGGTTCTGGAAACACCATATATTTT. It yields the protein CASSKRGGSGNTIYF.

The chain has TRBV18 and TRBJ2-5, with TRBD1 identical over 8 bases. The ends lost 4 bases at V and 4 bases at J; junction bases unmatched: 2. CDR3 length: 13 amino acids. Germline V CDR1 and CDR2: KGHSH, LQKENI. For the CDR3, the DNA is TGTGCCAGCTCACAAGGACAGGGAGAGACCCAGTACTTC. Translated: CASSQGQGETQYF. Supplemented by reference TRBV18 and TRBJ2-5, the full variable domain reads NAGVMQNPRHLVRRRGQEARLRCSPMKGHSHVYWYRQLPEEGLKFMVYLQKENIIDESGMPKERFSAEFPKEGPSILRIQQVVRGDSAAYFCASSQGQGETQYFGPGTRLLVL.

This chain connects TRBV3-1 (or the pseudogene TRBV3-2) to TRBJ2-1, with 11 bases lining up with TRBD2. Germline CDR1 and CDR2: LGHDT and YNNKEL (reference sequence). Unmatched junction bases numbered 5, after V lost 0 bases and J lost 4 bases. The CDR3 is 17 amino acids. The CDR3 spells CASSQDLAGGWYNEQFF. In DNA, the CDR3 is TGTGCCAGCAGCCAAGATCTAGCGGGAGGATGGTACAATGAGCAGTTCTTC.

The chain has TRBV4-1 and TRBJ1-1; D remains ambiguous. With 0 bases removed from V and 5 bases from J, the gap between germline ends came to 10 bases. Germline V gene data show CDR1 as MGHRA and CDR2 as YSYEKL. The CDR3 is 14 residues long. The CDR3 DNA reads TGCGCCAGCAGCCAAGAATTGGCTTATACTGAAGCTTTCTTT. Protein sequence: CASSQELAYTEAFF.